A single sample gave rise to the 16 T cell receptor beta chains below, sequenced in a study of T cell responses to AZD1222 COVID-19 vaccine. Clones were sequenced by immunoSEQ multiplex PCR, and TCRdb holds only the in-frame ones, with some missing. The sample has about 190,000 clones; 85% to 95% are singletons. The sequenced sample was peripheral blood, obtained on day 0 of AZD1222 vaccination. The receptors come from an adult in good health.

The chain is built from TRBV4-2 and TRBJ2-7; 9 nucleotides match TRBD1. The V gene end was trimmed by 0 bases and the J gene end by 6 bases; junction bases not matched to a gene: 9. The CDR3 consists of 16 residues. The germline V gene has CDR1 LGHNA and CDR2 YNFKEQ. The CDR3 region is CASSQDTGTGRREQYF. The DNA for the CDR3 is TGTGCCAGCAGCCAAGATACTGGGACAGGGCGTCGCGAGCAGTACTTC.

The CDR3 sequence: CASRPTGTGYGYTF. In DNA form, the CDR3 reads TGTGCCAGCAGACCGACCGGGACTGGCTATGGCTACACCTTC. The V and J genes are TRBV27 and TRBJ1-2; tentative D call: TRBD1 (5 bases). CDR1 and CDR2 from the germline V gene are MNHEY and SMNVEV (reference sequence). Trimming cost V 6 bases and J 4 bases, with 15 bases left between them. The CDR3 runs 14 residues.

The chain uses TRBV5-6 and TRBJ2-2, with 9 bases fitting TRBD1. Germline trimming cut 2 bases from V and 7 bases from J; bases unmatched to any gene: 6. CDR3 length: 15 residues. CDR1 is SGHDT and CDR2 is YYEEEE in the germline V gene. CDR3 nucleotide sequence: TGTGCCAGCAGCTTCGGACAGGGGTTAGGCGGGGAGCTGTTTTTT. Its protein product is CASSFGQGLGGELFF.

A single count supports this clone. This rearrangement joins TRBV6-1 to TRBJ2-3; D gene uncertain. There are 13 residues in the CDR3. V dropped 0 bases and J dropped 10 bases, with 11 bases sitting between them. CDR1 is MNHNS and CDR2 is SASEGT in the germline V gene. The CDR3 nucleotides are TGTGCCAGCAGTGAAGCCCCGCGGTCCGCGCAGTATTTT. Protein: CASSEAPRSAQYF.

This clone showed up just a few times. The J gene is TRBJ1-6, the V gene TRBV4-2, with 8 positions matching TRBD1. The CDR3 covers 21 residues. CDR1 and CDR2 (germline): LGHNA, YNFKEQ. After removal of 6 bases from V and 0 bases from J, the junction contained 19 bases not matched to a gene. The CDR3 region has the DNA TGTGCCAGCAGACAAAGGGCCAGGGGGCTAACTCCCAGCTCCTATAATTCACCCCTCCACTTT. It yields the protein CASRQRARGLTPSSYNSPLHF.

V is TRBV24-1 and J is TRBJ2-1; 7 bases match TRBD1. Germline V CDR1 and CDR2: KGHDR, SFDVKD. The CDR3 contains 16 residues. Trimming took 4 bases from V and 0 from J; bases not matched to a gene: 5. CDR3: CATSDQDRDSYNEQFF. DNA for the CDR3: TGTGCCACCAGTGACCAAGACAGGGACTCCTACAATGAGCAGTTCTTC.

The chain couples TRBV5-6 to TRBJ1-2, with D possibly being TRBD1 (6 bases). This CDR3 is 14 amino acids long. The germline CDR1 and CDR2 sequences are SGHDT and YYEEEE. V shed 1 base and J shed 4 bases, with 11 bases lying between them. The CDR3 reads CASSLLSGAYGYTF. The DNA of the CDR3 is TGTGCCAGCAGCTTGCTGTCAGGGGCCTATGGCTACACCTTC.

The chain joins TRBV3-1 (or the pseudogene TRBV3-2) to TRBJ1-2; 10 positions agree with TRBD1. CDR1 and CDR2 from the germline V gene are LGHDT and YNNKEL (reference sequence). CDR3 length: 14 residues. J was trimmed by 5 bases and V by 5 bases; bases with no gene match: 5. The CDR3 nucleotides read TGTGCCAGCAGCTTCCGGGACAGGGGTTATGGCTACACCTTC. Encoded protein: CASSFRDRGYGYTF.

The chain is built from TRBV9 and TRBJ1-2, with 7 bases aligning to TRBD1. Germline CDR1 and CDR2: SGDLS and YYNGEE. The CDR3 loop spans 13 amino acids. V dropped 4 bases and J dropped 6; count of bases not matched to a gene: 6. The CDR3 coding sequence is TGTGCCAGCAGCCAGGGGGGCTTCGATGGCTACACCTTC. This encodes CASSQGGFDGYTF.

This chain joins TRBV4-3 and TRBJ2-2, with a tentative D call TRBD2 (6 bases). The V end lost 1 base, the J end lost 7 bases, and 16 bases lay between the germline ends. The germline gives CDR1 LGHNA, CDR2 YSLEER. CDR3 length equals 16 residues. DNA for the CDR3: TGCGCCAGCAGCCAAGTAGGCTCACTAGCAAACGGGGAGCTGTTTTTT. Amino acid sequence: CASSQVGSLANGELFF.

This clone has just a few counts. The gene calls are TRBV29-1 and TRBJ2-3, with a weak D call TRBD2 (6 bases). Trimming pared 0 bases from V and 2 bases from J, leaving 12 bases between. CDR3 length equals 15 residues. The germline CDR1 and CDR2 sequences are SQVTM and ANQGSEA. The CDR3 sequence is CSVEEGRGVTDTQYF. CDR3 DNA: TGCAGCGTTGAAGAGGGTCGCGGGGTCACAGATACGCAGTATTTT.

CDR3 region: CATRFGTGHNEKLFF. CDR3 nucleotide sequence: TGTGCCACTAGGTTTGGGACAGGGCATAATGAAAAACTGTTTTTT. V gene TRBV6-5 combines with J gene TRBJ1-4, with 9 bases aligning to TRBD1. V dropped 10 bases and J dropped 4; count of bases not matched to a gene: 10. The CDR3 sequence is 15 residues long. The germline CDR1 and CDR2 sequences are MNHEY and SVGAGI.

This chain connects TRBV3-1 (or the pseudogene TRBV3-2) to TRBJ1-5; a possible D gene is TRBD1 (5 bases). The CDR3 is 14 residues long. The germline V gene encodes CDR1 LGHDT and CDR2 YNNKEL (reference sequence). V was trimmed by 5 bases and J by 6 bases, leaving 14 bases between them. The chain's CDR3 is CASSGAGGGQPQHF. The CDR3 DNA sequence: TGTGCCAGCAGCGGCGCCGGGGGAGGTCAGCCCCAGCATTTT.

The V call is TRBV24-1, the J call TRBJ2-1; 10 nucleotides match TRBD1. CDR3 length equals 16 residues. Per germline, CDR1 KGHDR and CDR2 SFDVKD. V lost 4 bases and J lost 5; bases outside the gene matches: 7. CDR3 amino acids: CATSDAGQGNHNEQFF. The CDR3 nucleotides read TGTGCCACCAGTGACGCGGGACAGGGGAATCACAATGAGCAGTTCTTC.

CDR3 DNA sequence: TGTGCCAGTAGTAGGACCCGGACAGCTCGCTCCTACGAGCAGTACTTC. Its translation: CASSRTRTARSYEQYF. The chain combines TRBV19 with TRBJ2-7; weak D call: TRBD1 (6 bases). V shed 4 bases and J shed 0 bases, with 16 bases lying between them. This CDR3 comprises 16 residues. Germline CDR1 reads LNHDA; CDR2 reads SQIVND (reference sequence).

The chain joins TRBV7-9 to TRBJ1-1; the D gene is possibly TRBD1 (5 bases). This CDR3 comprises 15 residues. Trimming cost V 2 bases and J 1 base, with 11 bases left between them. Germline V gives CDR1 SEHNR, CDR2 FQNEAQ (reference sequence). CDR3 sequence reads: CASSLSRGPNTEAFF. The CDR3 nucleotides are TGTGCCAGCAGCTTATCGCGGGGCCCGAACACTGAAGCTTTCTTT.